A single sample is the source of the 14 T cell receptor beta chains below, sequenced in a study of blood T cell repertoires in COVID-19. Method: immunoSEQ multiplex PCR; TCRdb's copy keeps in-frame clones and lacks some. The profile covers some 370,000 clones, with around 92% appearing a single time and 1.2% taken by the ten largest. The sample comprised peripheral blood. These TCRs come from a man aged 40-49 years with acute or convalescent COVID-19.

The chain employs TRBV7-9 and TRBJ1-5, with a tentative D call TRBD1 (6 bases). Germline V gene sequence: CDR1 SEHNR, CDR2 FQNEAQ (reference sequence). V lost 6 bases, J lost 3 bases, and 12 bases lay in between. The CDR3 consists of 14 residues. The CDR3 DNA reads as TGTGCCAGCAGAGGGGGGGGCCCCAATCAGCCCCAGCATTTT. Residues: CASRGGGPNQPQHF.

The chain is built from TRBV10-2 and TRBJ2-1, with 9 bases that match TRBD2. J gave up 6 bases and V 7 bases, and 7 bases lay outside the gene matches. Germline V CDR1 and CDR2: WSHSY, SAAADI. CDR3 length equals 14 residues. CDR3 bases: TGCGCCAGCACTATGACTAGCGGAATCAATGAGCAGTTCTTC. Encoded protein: CASTMTSGINEQFF.

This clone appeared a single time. CDR3 residues: CASSATGKMNYGYTF. The CDR3 coding sequence is TGTGCCAGCAGCGCGACAGGAAAAATGAACTATGGCTACACCTTC. The chain couples TRBV9 to TRBJ1-2, with D perhaps TRBD1 (6 bases). With 3 bases removed from V and 2 bases from J, the gap between germline ends came to 14 bases. The germline V gene has CDR1 SGDLS and CDR2 YYNGEE. CDR3 length: 15 amino acids. Combining the CDR3 with reference TRBV9 and TRBJ1-2 gives the whole variable domain DSGVTQTPKHLITATGQRVTLRCSPRSGDLSVYWYQQSLDQGLQFLIQYYNGEERAKGNILERFSAQQFPDLHSELNLSSLELGDSALYFCASSATGKMNYGYTFGSGTRLTVV.

The CDR3, as DNA: TGTGCCAGCAGTCCCCCGCCGGGGGGCAGCGAGCAGTACTTC. This translates into CASSPPPGGSEQYF. J is TRBJ2-7 and V is TRBV11-2, with TRBD2 as a possible D gene (7 bases). The length of the CDR3 is 14 residues. Germline loops: CDR1 SGHAT, CDR2 FQNNGV. The germline V and J ends were trimmed by 6 bases and 6 bases, with 18 bases remaining between them.

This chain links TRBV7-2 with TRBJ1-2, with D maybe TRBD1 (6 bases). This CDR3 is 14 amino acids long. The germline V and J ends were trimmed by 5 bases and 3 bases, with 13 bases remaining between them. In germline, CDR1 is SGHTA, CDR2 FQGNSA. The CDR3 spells CASSLRTADYGYTF. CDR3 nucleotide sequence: TGTGCCAGCAGCCTAAGGACAGCCGACTATGGCTACACCTTC.

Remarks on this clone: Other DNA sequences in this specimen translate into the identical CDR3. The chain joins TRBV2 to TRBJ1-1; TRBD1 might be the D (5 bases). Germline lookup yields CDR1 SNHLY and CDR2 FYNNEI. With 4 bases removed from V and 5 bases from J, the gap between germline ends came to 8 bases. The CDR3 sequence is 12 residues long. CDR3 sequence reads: CASSAGGTEAFF. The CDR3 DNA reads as TGTGCCAGCAGTGCGGGGGGTACTGAAGCTTTCTTT. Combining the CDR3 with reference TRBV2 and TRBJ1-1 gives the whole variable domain EPEVTQTPSHQVTQMGQEVILRCVPISNHLYFYWYRQILGQKVEFLVSFYNNEISEKSEIFDDQFSVERPDGSNFTLKIRSTKLEDSAMYFCASSAGGTEAFFGQGTRLTVV.

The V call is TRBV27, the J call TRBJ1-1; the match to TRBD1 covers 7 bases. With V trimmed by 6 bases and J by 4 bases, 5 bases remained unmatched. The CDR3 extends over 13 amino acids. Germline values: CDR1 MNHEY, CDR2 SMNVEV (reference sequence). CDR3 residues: CASSPTGTTEAFF. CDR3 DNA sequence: TGTGCCAGCAGCCCGACAGGGACCACTGAAGCTTTCTTT.

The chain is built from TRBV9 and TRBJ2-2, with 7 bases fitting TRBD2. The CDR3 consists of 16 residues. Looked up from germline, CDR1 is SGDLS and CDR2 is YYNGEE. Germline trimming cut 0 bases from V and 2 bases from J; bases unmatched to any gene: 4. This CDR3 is CASSVGASGNTGELFF. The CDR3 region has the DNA TGTGCCAGCAGCGTAGGGGCTAGCGGAAACACCGGGGAGCTGTTTTTT.

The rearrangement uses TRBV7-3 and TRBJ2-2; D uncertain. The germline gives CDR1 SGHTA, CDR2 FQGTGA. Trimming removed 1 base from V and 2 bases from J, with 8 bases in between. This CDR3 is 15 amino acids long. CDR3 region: CASSLNARNTGELFF. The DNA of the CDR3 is TGTGCCAGCAGCTTAAACGCTAGAAACACCGGGGAGCTGTTTTTT. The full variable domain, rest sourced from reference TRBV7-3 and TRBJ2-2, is GAGVSQTPSNKVTEKGKYVELRCDPISGHTALYWYRQSLGQGPEFLIYFQGTGAADDSGLPNDRFFAVRPEGSVSTLKIQRTERGDSAVYLCASSLNARNTGELFFGEGSRLTVL.

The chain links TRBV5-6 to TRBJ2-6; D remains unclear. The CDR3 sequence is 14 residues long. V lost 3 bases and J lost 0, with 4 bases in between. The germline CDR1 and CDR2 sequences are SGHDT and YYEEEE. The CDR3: CASSYGSGANVLTF. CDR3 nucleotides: TGTGCCAGCAGCTACGGCTCTGGGGCCAACGTCCTGACTTTC.

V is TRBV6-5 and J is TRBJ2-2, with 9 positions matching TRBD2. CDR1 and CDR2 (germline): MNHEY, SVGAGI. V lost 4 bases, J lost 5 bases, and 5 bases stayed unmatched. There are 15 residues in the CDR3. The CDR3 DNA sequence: TGTGCCAGCAGTTTAGCGGGAGCGGGGACCGGGGAGCTGTTTTTT. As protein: CASSLAGAGTGELFF.

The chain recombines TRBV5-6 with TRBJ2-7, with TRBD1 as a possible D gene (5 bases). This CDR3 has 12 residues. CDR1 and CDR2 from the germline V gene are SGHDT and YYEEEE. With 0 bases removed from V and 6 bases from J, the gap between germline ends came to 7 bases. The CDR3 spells CASSLGGAEQYF. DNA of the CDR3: TGTGCCAGCAGCTTGGGGGGCGCCGAGCAGTACTTC.

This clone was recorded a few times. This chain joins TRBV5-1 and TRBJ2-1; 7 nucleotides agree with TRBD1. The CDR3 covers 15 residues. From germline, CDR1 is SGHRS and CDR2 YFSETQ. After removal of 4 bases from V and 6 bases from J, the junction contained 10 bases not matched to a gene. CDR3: CASSVTGDAGNEQFF. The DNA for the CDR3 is TGCGCCAGCAGCGTAACAGGGGATGCAGGCAATGAGCAGTTCTTC.

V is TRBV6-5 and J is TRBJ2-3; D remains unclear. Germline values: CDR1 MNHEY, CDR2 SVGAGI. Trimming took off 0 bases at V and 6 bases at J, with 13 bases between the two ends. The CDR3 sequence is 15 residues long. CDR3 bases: TGTGCCAGCAGTTACTCGGGCCCACCGAGCGATACGCAGTATTTT. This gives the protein CASSYSGPPSDTQYF.